The following is a T cell receptor (beta chain) sequence with its context. The sample comes from a study of OX40 agonist ivuxolimab in advanced cancers. The overall study: A mean age of around 66 years, range roughly 20 to 85, was recorded, and roughly 80% were male. Three patients, one with hepatocellular carcinoma and two with cutaneous melanoma, responded partially.

Libraries were prepared by immunoSEQ multiplex PCR; TCRdb keeps only in-frame clonotypes and omits some of them. The sample lists some 100,000 clones; 84% were seen once. This TCR was recovered from an adult with an advanced solid tumor such as melanoma, head and neck, liver or kidney cancer. The source was CD4+ or CD8+ T cells sorted from blood, collected in a trial of the OX40 agonist ivuxolimab.

Here the CDR3 DNA reads TGTGCCAGCAGCCGACTGCCATGGGACAGGGCGTCCTTTCTAGGTAACACTGAAGCTTTCTTT. Its protein product is CASSRLPWDRASFLGNTEAFF. J is TRBJ1-1 and V is TRBV21-1; the tabulated D call, TRBD1, remains unverified against the DNA. TRBV21-1 is flagged as a pseudogene. The CDR3 has 21 amino acids.